The rows below give T cell receptor beta chains drawn from one sample of a study of CD8 T cells in ankylosing spondylitis. Each CDR3 protein is one row after TCRdb ran MiXCR on the 5' RACE reads. The profile shows some 250,000 distinct CDR3 sequences, about 9.1% of them singletons. The sequencing sample was made of blood, either unsorted or a sorted T cell fraction (not recorded which). These receptors were taken from a male donor with ankylosing spondylitis or in good health (not recorded which). Each CDR3 is given with its conserved first and last residue. Fields, in order: J gene, D gene, V gene, clone size, CDR3 DNA, CDR3 protein. A D gene is named only where the DNA matches it firmly. Where a row states a size, it is once, few, many or the class of an expanded clone; other rows omit it.

J gene: TRBJ2-7; D gene: -; V gene: TRBV20-1; clone size: few; CDR3 DNA: TGCAGTGCTAGCCCCTCCCAGGTTAACGAGCAGTACTTC; CDR3 protein: CSASPSQVNEQYF
J gene: TRBJ2-1; D gene: TRBD2; V gene: TRBV5-4; clone size: many; CDR3 DNA: TGTGCCAGCAGCCCTAGCGGGGGGGCCTCCTATGAGCAGTTCTTC; CDR3 protein: CASSPSGGASYEQFF
J gene: TRBJ1-2; D gene: TRBD1; V gene: TRBV20-1; clone size: -; CDR3 DNA: TGCAGTGCTAGTCCCAGGGACAGATCGAACTATGGCTACACCTTC; CDR3 protein: CSASPRDRSNYGYTF
J gene: TRBJ2-1; D gene: TRBD2; V gene: TRBV20-1; clone size: few; CDR3 DNA: TGCAGTGCTAGAGCCAGACTAGCGAATTACTCCTACAATGAGCAGTTCTTC; CDR3 protein: CSARARLANYSYNEQFF
J gene: TRBJ1-6; D gene: -; V gene: TRBV10-3; clone size: many; CDR3 DNA: TGTGCCATCAGTGAAGGGCGGGATTCACCCCTCCACTTT; CDR3 protein: CAISEGRDSPLHF
J gene: TRBJ1-1; D gene: TRBD1; V gene: TRBV20-1; clone size: many; CDR3 DNA: TGCAGTGCGCGGGACAGGGGGACGTTCACTGAAGCTTTCTTT; CDR3 protein: CSARDRGTFTEAFF
J gene: TRBJ1-5; D gene: -; V gene: TRBV29-1; clone size: many; CDR3 DNA: TGCAGCGTTGATACAGGTACCAATCAGCCCCAGCATTTT; CDR3 protein: CSVDTGTNQPQHF
J gene: TRBJ2-1; D gene: TRBD1; V gene: TRBV20-1; clone size: many; CDR3 DNA: TGCAGTGCTAGAGTCGGGACAGTGAGAGAGCAGTTCTTC; CDR3 protein: CSARVGTVREQFF
J gene: TRBJ2-7; D gene: -; V gene: TRBV19; clone size: many; CDR3 DNA: TGTGCCAGTAGTATGGGGGCGGGGAGCTCCTACGAGCAGTACTTC; CDR3 protein: CASSMGAGSSYEQYF
J gene: TRBJ2-1; D gene: TRBD2; V gene: TRBV10-2; clone size: many; CDR3 DNA: TGCGCCAGCCTTGGACTAGCGGACAATGAGCAGTTCTTC; CDR3 protein: CASLGLADNEQFF
J gene: TRBJ2-2; D gene: TRBD1; V gene: TRBV30; clone size: -; CDR3 DNA: TGTGCCTGGAGCGGGACAGGGGTAACCGGGGAGCTGTTTTTT; CDR3 protein: CAWSGTGVTGELFF
J gene: TRBJ2-2; D gene: -; V gene: TRBV6-1; clone size: many; CDR3 DNA: TGTGCCAGCCAGGGCTCGGACACCGGGGAGCTGTTTTTT; CDR3 protein: CASQGSDTGELFF
J gene: TRBJ2-6; D gene: -; V gene: TRBV30; clone size: -; CDR3 DNA: TGTGCCTGGATCCCCGGGCCTTCGGCTGGGGCCAACGTCCTGACTTTC; CDR3 protein: CAWIPGPSAGANVLTF
J gene: TRBJ2-1; D gene: -; V gene: TRBV3-1; clone size: many; CDR3 DNA: TGTGCCAGCAGCCAAGCGGGGACTGGGTTCTTC; CDR3 protein: CASSQAGTGFF
J gene: TRBJ2-5; D gene: -; V gene: TRBV7-2; clone size: many; CDR3 DNA: TGTGCCAGCAGCTTAATTTATCACTATCAAGAGACCCAGTACTTC; CDR3 protein: CASSLIYHYQETQYF
J gene: TRBJ2-7; D gene: TRBD2; V gene: TRBV27; clone size: -; CDR3 DNA: TGTGCCAGCAGTTTCGGGGGAGGGAGGACCTACGAGCAGTACTTC; CDR3 protein: CASSFGGGRTYEQYF
J gene: TRBJ2-3; D gene: TRBD2; V gene: TRBV7-6; clone size: few; CDR3 DNA: TGTGCCAGCAGCGCCGAGCCAGCGACTAGCCGTTTGCGGACGCAGTATTTT; CDR3 protein: CASSAEPATSRLRTQYF
J gene: TRBJ1-2; D gene: -; V gene: TRBV7-2; clone size: many; CDR3 DNA: TGTGCCAGCAGCTTGGGGGGAACCCCTTATGGCTACACCTTC; CDR3 protein: CASSLGGTPYGYTF
J gene: TRBJ2-1; D gene: -; V gene: TRBV20-1; clone size: -; CDR3 DNA: TGCAGTGCCCGCCAGGAAGAGCAGTTCTTC; CDR3 protein: CSARQEEQFF
J gene: TRBJ2-3; D gene: TRBD2; V gene: TRBV10-3; clone size: many; CDR3 DNA: TGTGCCATCAGTGCTAGCGGGAGCGCAGATACGCAGTATTTT; CDR3 protein: CAISASGSADTQYF
J gene: TRBJ2-3; D gene: -; V gene: TRBV4-2; clone size: many; CDR3 DNA: TGTGCCAGCAGCCCAAGGACCACAGATACGCAGTATTTT; CDR3 protein: CASSPRTTDTQYF
J gene: TRBJ2-1; D gene: TRBD2; V gene: TRBV5-1; clone size: many; CDR3 DNA: TGCGCCAGCAGCCCTAGCGGGGGGACCCGCACCAATGAGCAGTTCTTC; CDR3 protein: CASSPSGGTRTNEQFF
J gene: TRBJ2-7; D gene: -; V gene: TRBV27; clone size: few; CDR3 DNA: TGTGCCAGCAGTTTGGCGGGCCCTATTACCTACGAGCAGTACTTC; CDR3 protein: CASSLAGPITYEQYF
J gene: TRBJ1-1; D gene: -; V gene: TRBV19; clone size: few; CDR3 DNA: TGTGCCAGTAGGGGTCTCTACGGGCGGGGGAGGACTGAAGCTTTCTTT; CDR3 protein: CASRGLYGRGRTEAFF
J gene: TRBJ2-2; D gene: TRBD1; V gene: TRBV5-5; clone size: few; CDR3 DNA: TGTGCCAGCAGCTCCATTGACAGGGCCGGGGAGCTGTTTTTT; CDR3 protein: CASSSIDRAGELFF
J gene: TRBJ2-7; D gene: TRBD2; V gene: TRBV9; clone size: many; CDR3 DNA: TGTGCCAGCAGCGGTAGCGGGACTGCTTCCGAGCAGTACTTC; CDR3 protein: CASSGSGTASEQYF
J gene: TRBJ2-1; D gene: -; V gene: TRBV20-1; clone size: few; CDR3 DNA: TGCAGTGCTAGAGATCTCAAGAACCGGGTGCTCAATGAGCAGTTCTTC; CDR3 protein: CSARDLKNRVLNEQFF
J gene: TRBJ1-5; D gene: -; V gene: TRBV10-3; clone size: many; CDR3 DNA: TGTGCCATCAGTGATTACAGGGAAGATCAGCCCCAGCATTTT; CDR3 protein: CAISDYREDQPQHF
J gene: TRBJ1-3; D gene: TRBD1; V gene: TRBV11-3; clone size: -; CDR3 DNA: TGTGCCAGCAGCACCGGCGGACAGGGGTCAGGAAACACCATATATTTT; CDR3 protein: CASSTGGQGSGNTIYF
J gene: TRBJ2-3; D gene: TRBD2; V gene: TRBV29-1; clone size: many; CDR3 DNA: TGCAGCGTAGCCACTAGGGGCGGGAGGGCCAGGAGCACAGATACGCAGTATTTT; CDR3 protein: CSVATRGGRARSTDTQYF
J gene: TRBJ1-1; D gene: -; V gene: TRBV5-1; clone size: many; CDR3 DNA: TGCGCCAGCAGCCCTGGCGACGGGGGCTGGGCTGAAGCTTTCTTT; CDR3 protein: CASSPGDGGWAEAFF
J gene: TRBJ2-1; D gene: -; V gene: TRBV7-3; clone size: many; CDR3 DNA: TGTGCCAGCAGCTTAACCGGCGTCTACAATGAGCAGTTCTTC; CDR3 protein: CASSLTGVYNEQFF
J gene: TRBJ2-3; D gene: -; V gene: TRBV12-3/TRBV12-4; clone size: many; CDR3 DNA: TGTGCCAGCAGTTTGGTCGACTCGGCGAGAGATACGCAGTATTTT; CDR3 protein: CASSLVDSARDTQYF
J gene: TRBJ2-5; D gene: TRBD2; V gene: TRBV7-2; clone size: few; CDR3 DNA: TGTGCCAGCAGCTTAGGGGAGTGGGAGGGCGAGACCCAGTACTTC; CDR3 protein: CASSLGEWEGETQYF
J gene: TRBJ2-4; D gene: -; V gene: TRBV7-2; clone size: few; CDR3 DNA: TGTGCCAGCAGCATAACCTCAGGGGGAGGGGCCAAAAACATTCAGTACTTC; CDR3 protein: CASSITSGGGAKNIQYF
J gene: TRBJ1-2; D gene: TRBD1; V gene: TRBV7-2; clone size: many; CDR3 DNA: TGTGCCAGCAGCTTGGGGACAGGGGGCAACTATGGCTACACCTTC; CDR3 protein: CASSLGTGGNYGYTF
J gene: TRBJ1-3; D gene: -; V gene: TRBV19; clone size: -; CDR3 DNA: TGTGCCAGTAGTATTCGGGGATTCTCTGGAAACACCATATATTTT; CDR3 protein: CASSIRGFSGNTIYF
J gene: TRBJ1-4; D gene: -; V gene: TRBV4-3; clone size: many; CDR3 DNA: TGCGCCAGCAGCCAAGACGGCTCGGCCGGGGAAAAACTGTTTTTT; CDR3 protein: CASSQDGSAGEKLFF
J gene: TRBJ2-1; D gene: -; V gene: TRBV20-1; clone size: many; CDR3 DNA: TGCAGTGCTAGAGATTTGGGGCAGATGGGCTACAATGAGCAGTTCTTC; CDR3 protein: CSARDLGQMGYNEQFF
J gene: TRBJ1-1; D gene: -; V gene: TRBV20-1; clone size: many; CDR3 DNA: TGCAGTGCTAGAGAGGGGAGTTTGAACACTGAAGCTTTCTTT; CDR3 protein: CSAREGSLNTEAFF
J gene: TRBJ1-5; D gene: -; V gene: TRBV12-3/TRBV12-4; clone size: many; CDR3 DNA: TGTGCCAGCAGGCTTGGGGGGGCCGAGCTGCCCCAGCATTTT; CDR3 protein: CASRLGGAELPQHF
J gene: TRBJ1-1; D gene: -; V gene: TRBV14; clone size: -; CDR3 DNA: TGTGCCAGCAGCCAAGTTTGGGGCCAGTGGGGCCAGGGGAACACTGAAGCTTTCTTT; CDR3 protein: CASSQVWGQWGQGNTEAFF
J gene: TRBJ1-1; D gene: -; V gene: TRBV29-1; clone size: few; CDR3 DNA: TGCAGCGTTGGGACAGCGGCCAACACTGAAGCTTTCTTT; CDR3 protein: CSVGTAANTEAFF
J gene: TRBJ2-7; D gene: TRBD2; V gene: TRBV5-8; clone size: many; CDR3 DNA: TGTGCCAGCAGCGGAAGACTAGCGGGAGACTACGAGCAGTACTTC; CDR3 protein: CASSGRLAGDYEQYF
J gene: TRBJ2-1; D gene: TRBD1; V gene: TRBV27; clone size: few; CDR3 DNA: TGTGCCAGCAGTTTATCGGGACAGGGGAATGAGCAGTTCTTC; CDR3 protein: CASSLSGQGNEQFF
J gene: TRBJ2-7; D gene: -; V gene: TRBV12-3/TRBV12-4; clone size: many; CDR3 DNA: TGTGCCAGCAGTACGACCGGGACCGAGTACGAGCAGTACTTC; CDR3 protein: CASSTTGTEYEQYF
J gene: TRBJ2-2; D gene: -; V gene: TRBV7-7; clone size: many; CDR3 DNA: TGTGCTAGCAGCTTTAACAGTAACACCGGGGAGCTGTTTTTT; CDR3 protein: CASSFNSNTGELFF
J gene: TRBJ1-6; D gene: TRBD1; V gene: TRBV7-2; clone size: many; CDR3 DNA: TGTGCCAGCAGCCGGACAGGCAATTCACCCCTCCACTTT; CDR3 protein: CASSRTGNSPLHF
J gene: TRBJ2-7; D gene: -; V gene: TRBV6-1; clone size: -; CDR3 DNA: TGTGCCAGCAGCCGGAGCGGAGGATATACCTACGAGCAGTACTTC; CDR3 protein: CASSRSGGYTYEQYF